Below, 29 T cell receptor beta chains from the same sample are listed, as sequenced in a study of T cell responses to AZD1222 COVID-19 vaccine. Assay: immunoSEQ multiplex PCR; the TCRdb copy retains only in-frame clones and omits some. The table lists 84,000 or so clones, 90% to 95% of them singletons. The sequenced sample was peripheral blood, obtained on day 0 of MenACWY control vaccination. The receptors come from an adult in good health.

The chain couples TRBV29-1 to TRBJ2-3; 8 bases are shared with TRBD1. The CDR3 runs 15 residues. From germline, CDR1 is SQVTM and CDR2 ANQGSEA. V was pared by 6 bases and J by 1 base, with 9 bases of the junction left unmatched. Here the CDR3 reads CSVTRGRVGTDTQYF. As DNA, the CDR3 is TGCAGCGTGACCAGGGGGCGTGTAGGCACAGATACGCAGTATTTT.

This rearrangement joins TRBV19 to TRBJ1-5; TRBD1 is a possible D gene (5 bases). Germline V gene lookup returns CDR1 LNHDA and CDR2 SQIVND (reference sequence). The CDR3 consists of 17 residues. Trimming stripped 5 bases from V and 1 base from J, with 18 bases between. The CDR3 reads CASSPLSGLGSNQPQHF. The CDR3 DNA sequence: TGTGCCAGTAGTCCGCTCTCAGGGTTGGGAAGCAATCAGCCCCAGCATTTT.

The rearrangement joins TRBV27 to TRBJ2-1; unclear D gene. Germline V gene sequence: CDR1 MNHEY, CDR2 SMNVEV (reference sequence). The CDR3 totals 12 residues. Trimming left V 6 bases short and J 3 bases short, with 6 bases between. The CDR3 coding sequence is TGTGCCAGCAGGCCCAACTACAATGAGCAGTTCTTC. It encodes CASRPNYNEQFF.

The gene calls are TRBV28 and TRBJ1-2, with D possibly matching TRBD1 (5 bases). This CDR3 is 14 amino acids long. V was cut by 3 bases and J by 4 bases, with 12 bases left in between. The V gene's germline CDR1 is MDHEN and CDR2 SYDVKM. The CDR3 DNA reads TGTGCCAGCAGTTTGGGGACCCCTGTCTATGGCTACACCTTC. Amino acid sequence: CASSLGTPVYGYTF.

The gene calls are TRBV2 and TRBJ2-1, with 12 nucleotides matching TRBD2. This CDR3 region has 13 residues. Trimming removed 9 bases from V and 6 bases from J; junction bases left unmatched: 3. From germline, CDR1 is SNHLY and CDR2 FYNNEI. In nucleotides, the CDR3 is TGTGCCAGGAGGACTAGCGGGGCCAATGAGCAGTTCTTC. It is translated as CARRTSGANEQFF.

J is TRBJ2-7 and V is TRBV18; 7 bases agree with TRBD2. CDR3 length: 14 residues. Germline-derived CDR1 and CDR2 are KGHSH and LQKENI. Losses at the gene ends were 1 base for V and 6 bases for J; bases not matched to a gene: 6. The CDR3 DNA follows: TGTGCCAGCTCACCACAGGTCGGCGGGAGCGAGCAGTACTTC. It translates to CASSPQVGGSEQYF.

Here the CDR3 DNA reads TGTGCCAGCAGTTTGAACCGGGGGGCCATCTACAATGAGCAGTTCTTC. Residues: CASSLNRGAIYNEQFF. This chain uses TRBV27 with TRBJ2-1, with TRBD2 as a possible D gene (7 bases). Trimming removed 3 bases from V and 3 bases from J, with 15 bases in between. In germline, CDR1 is MNHEY, CDR2 SMNVEV (reference sequence). The CDR3 covers 16 residues.

A remark on this clone: This sample also contains other DNA sequences that code for the same CDR3. The chain combines TRBV11-2 with TRBJ2-1; TRBD1 matches at 10 bases. V dropped 4 bases and J dropped 4; count of bases not matched to a gene: 4. The germline gives CDR1 SGHAT, CDR2 FQNNGV. The CDR3 totals 15 residues. In nucleotides, the CDR3 is TGTGCCAGCAGCTCGGGACAGGGGAGGTACAATGAGCAGTTCTTC. The encoded protein is CASSSGQGRYNEQFF.

The V call is TRBV28, the J call TRBJ2-7; TRBD1 aligns across 7 bases. The trim removed 4 bases at V and 3 bases at J, leaving 12 bases unmatched. CDR1 is MDHEN, CDR2 SYDVKM, per germline. The CDR3 is 16 residues long. DNA of the CDR3: TGTGCCAGCAGTTCGTCCGGGACAGCATTGTACTACGAGCAGTACTTC. This codes for CASSSSGTALYYEQYF.

V gene TRBV2 combines with J gene TRBJ2-5, with D possibly matching TRBD1 (5 bases). This CDR3 spans 13 amino acids. Germline loops: CDR1 SNHLY, CDR2 FYNNEI. Trimming shortened V by 5 bases and J by 5 bases, and 12 bases separated the two germline ends. The CDR3 sequence is CASSPIRAETQYF. The CDR3, as DNA: TGTGCCAGCAGTCCCATCAGGGCCGAGACCCAGTACTTC.

The chain employs TRBV27 and TRBJ2-7; no clear D gene. Looked up from germline, CDR1 is MNHEY and CDR2 is SMNVEV (reference sequence). Between the trimmed V and J ends, which lost 2 bases and 9 bases, there was a span of 17 bases. The CDR3 has 14 residues. CDR3 DNA: TGTGCCAGCAGTTTAACAGTCTTCTCGGATGGGCAGTACTTC. It translates to CASSLTVFSDGQYF.

In its sample, this clone was seen once. The chain joins TRBV3-1 (or the pseudogene TRBV3-2) to TRBJ2-1, with 8 bases fitting TRBD1. The CDR3 consists of 13 residues. Germline assignment: CDR1 LGHDT and CDR2 YNNKEL (reference sequence). V was pared by 6 bases and J by 5 bases, with 3 bases of the junction left unmatched. The CDR3 protein is CASRHRGDNEQFF. In nucleotides, the CDR3 is TGTGCCAGCAGACACAGGGGGGACAATGAGCAGTTCTTC.

Here the CDR3 DNA reads TGTGCCAGTCTAGGGTACGGGACCTATGGCTACACCTTC. Protein sequence: CASLGYGTYGYTF. The chain has TRBV28 and TRBJ1-2; D is perhaps TRBD1 (5 bases). V gave up 9 bases and J gave up 4 bases, with 15 bases separating them. Germline values: CDR1 MDHEN, CDR2 SYDVKM. The CDR3 covers 13 residues.

The V call is TRBV6-5, the J call TRBJ2-2; D is unclear. Trimming took off 5 bases at V and 1 base at J, with 5 bases between the two ends. The germline V gene has CDR1 MNHEY and CDR2 SVGAGI. CDR3 length: 13 residues. The CDR3 region has the DNA TGTGCCAGCAGTAGGAGGAACACCGGGGAGCTGTTTTTT. Translation: CASSRRNTGELFF.

The V gene is TRBV29-1, the J gene TRBJ1-1; D gene unclear. The CDR3 contains 13 residues. CDR1 is SQVTM and CDR2 is ANQGSEA in the germline V gene. The germline V and J ends were trimmed by 0 bases and 5 bases, with 10 bases remaining between them. The CDR3 reads CSVEDYGGTEAFF. For the CDR3, the DNA is TGCAGCGTTGAAGATTACGGCGGAACTGAAGCTTTCTTT.

This clone occurred a few times. This chain joins TRBV4-2 and TRBJ1-3, with D unclear. Trimming took 0 bases from V and 4 from J, leaving 10 bases between them. The germline gives CDR1 LGHNA, CDR2 YNFKEQ. CDR3 length: 15 residues. CDR3 region: CASSQEGQGGNTIYF. CDR3 nucleotides: TGTGCCAGCAGCCAAGAAGGTCAAGGGGGAAACACCATATATTTT.

The chain couples TRBV14 to TRBJ2-7, with D possibly TRBD1 on 6 matching bases. Looked up from germline, CDR1 is SGHDN and CDR2 is FVKESK. The CDR3 has 13 residues. V was clipped by 1 base and J by 7 bases, with 11 bases between them. In nucleotides, the CDR3 is TGTGCCAGCAGCCAAGGGACAGTCGGGGAGCAGTACTTC. Amino acids: CASSQGTVGEQYF.

This chain links TRBV5-4 with TRBJ2-7, with 7 bases that match TRBD2. With 4 bases clipped from V and 2 bases from J, the junction kept 9 bases outside the gene matches. CDR3 length: 15 residues. In germline, CDR1 is SGHNT, CDR2 YYREEE (reference sequence). CDR3: CASSTGGTAAYEQYF. For the CDR3, the DNA is TGTGCCAGCAGCACGGGAGGTACAGCGGCCTACGAGCAGTACTTC.

This chain connects TRBV28 to TRBJ2-5; 7 bases fit TRBD2. V lost 3 bases to trimming and J lost 5 bases; unmatched junction nucleotides: 6. Looked up from germline, CDR1 is MDHEN and CDR2 is SYDVKM. The CDR3 loop spans 14 amino acids. CDR3 sequence reads: CASSLGGGWETQYF. CDR3 nucleotide sequence: TGTGCCAGCAGTTTGGGCGGGGGATGGGAGACCCAGTACTTC.

V is TRBV11-3 and J is TRBJ2-2; D is unresolved. Germline V gives CDR1 SGHNT, CDR2 YENEEA. There are 14 residues in the CDR3. Trimming took off 4 bases at V and 3 bases at J, with 9 bases between the two ends. Here the CDR3 reads CASSSRPYTGELFF. The CDR3 DNA reads as TGTGCCAGCAGCTCCCGGCCTTACACCGGGGAGCTGTTTTTT.

V is TRBV28 and J is TRBJ1-2; possibly TRBD1 for D (6 bases). The germline CDR1 and CDR2 sequences are MDHEN and SYDVKM. The CDR3 is made up of 16 amino acids. The germline V and J ends were trimmed by 5 bases and 4 bases, with 20 bases remaining between them. The CDR3 loop reads CASSPYPQGITYGYTF. The CDR3 bases are TGTGCCAGCAGTCCCTACCCACAGGGTATCACCTATGGCTACACCTTC.

This chain links TRBV20-1 with TRBJ2-1; 7 bases line up with TRBD1. The CDR3 loop spans 15 amino acids. V shed 3 bases, J shed 3 bases, and the junction held 8 bases outside the gene matches. Per the germline V gene, CDR1 is DFQATT and CDR2 is SNEGSKA (reference sequence). The CDR3 coding sequence is TGCAGTGCTAGTTTCGAGGGACAGATCTACAATGAGCAGTTCTTC. Its protein is CSASFEGQIYNEQFF.

The CDR3 DNA sequence: TGTGCCAGCATCCTAGCGGGGGGTGGGACCCAGTACTTC. It translates to CASILAGGGTQYF. The V gene is TRBV12-3 or TRBV12-4, the J gene TRBJ2-5; TRBD2 matches at 11 bases. J was trimmed by 7 bases and V by 7 bases; bases with no gene match: 5. The CDR3 has 13 amino acids.

This clone was observed once. The chain has TRBV7-9 and TRBJ2-5; unclear D gene. CDR3 length: 13 amino acids. Germline V lookup: CDR1 SEHNR, CDR2 FQNEAQ (reference sequence). Trimming took 3 bases from V and 3 from J, leaving 8 bases between them. The CDR3 nucleotides are TGTGCCAGCAGCTTGGGTACAGAAGAGACCCAGTACTTC. Translating it yields CASSLGTEETQYF.

The chain recombines TRBV5-4 with TRBJ2-1, with TRBD2 matching over 9 bases. With 4 bases clipped from V and 4 bases from J, the junction kept 9 bases outside the gene matches. Germline CDR1 and CDR2: SGHNT and YYREEE (reference sequence). CDR3 size: 16 residues. DNA for the CDR3: TGTGCCAGCAGCCTGGGAGGCGGGGGGGCTTACAATGAGCAGTTCTTC. This sequence encodes CASSLGGGGAYNEQFF.

This clone was seen a single time. The chain couples TRBV7-6 to TRBJ2-1; 9 bases align to TRBD2. Per germline, CDR1 SGHVS and CDR2 FNYEAQ. The CDR3 spans 15 residues. The trim removed 5 bases at V and 7 bases at J, leaving 9 bases unmatched. CDR3 coding DNA: TGTGCCAGCAGCAACGCCGGGACTAGCCAAAATGAGCAGTTCTTC. As protein: CASSNAGTSQNEQFF.

The chain links TRBV3-1 (or the pseudogene TRBV3-2) to TRBJ2-7; weak D call: TRBD1 (6 bases). V was clipped by 2 bases and J by 6 bases, with 17 bases between them. This CDR3 region has 15 residues. CDR1 is LGHDT, CDR2 YNNKEL, per germline (reference sequence). CDR3 in amino acids: CASSQMAGEYSEQYF. The CDR3 DNA reads TGTGCCAGCAGCCAAATGGCAGGGGAATATTCCGAGCAGTACTTC.

This chain links TRBV28 with TRBJ2-7; 8 bases are shared with TRBD2. Germline CDR1 reads MDHEN; CDR2 reads SYDVKM. J lost 3 bases, V lost 8 bases, and 6 bases had no gene match. The CDR3 covers 13 residues. CDR3 region: CASASGGSYEQYF. CDR3 nucleotides: TGTGCCAGCGCCAGCGGGGGTAGCTACGAGCAGTACTTC.

Comment on this clone: The same CDR3 arises from other DNA sequences in this sample as well. This chain links TRBV7-2 with TRBJ1-2; the D is unclear. V lost 5 bases and J lost 8, with 12 bases in between. This CDR3 contains 12 residues. CDR1 is SGHTA, CDR2 FQGNSA, per germline. The CDR3 DNA follows: TGTGCCAGCAGCCGGACGGGCGACGGCTACACCTTC. This gives the protein CASSRTGDGYTF. The full variable domain, completed using reference TRBV7-2 and TRBJ1-2, is GAGVSQSPSNKVTEKGKDVELRCDPISGHTALYWYRQSLGQGLEFLIYFQGNSAPDKSGLPSDRFSAERTGGSVSTLTIQRTQQEDSAVYLCASSRTGDGYTFGSGTRLTVV.